This entry lists 22 T cell receptor beta chains sequenced from one sample in a study of Ad26.COV2.S vaccination and SARS-CoV-2 variants. Assay used: immunoSEQ multiplex PCR; TCRdb lists only in-frame clones, some missing. The sample yields some 520,000 clones, about 83% seen once. The treatment is: some 20 received Ad26.COV2.S at low or high dose, single or two shots; 5 received placebo; per-sample allocation not given. After the first vaccine or placebo injection, samples were drawn on day 63. The sample here was peripheral blood, taken in a trial of Ad26.COV2.S vaccine versus placebo. These receptors came from a person aged 18-65 years who received the Ad26.COV2.S COVID-19 vaccine or a placebo.

The chain joins TRBV21-1 to TRBJ2-7. TRBV21-1 is designated a pseudogene. The length of the CDR3 is 14 residues. The CDR3, as DNA: TGTGCCAGCACCCTCGGCTCCGGCAGCTACGAGCAGTACTTC. Its protein product is CASTLGSGSYEQYF.

The rearrangement links TRBV13 to TRBJ1-2; weak D call: TRBD1 (5 bases). The V gene's germline CDR1 is PRHDT and CDR2 FYEKMQ (reference sequence). V lost 3 bases, J lost 3 bases, and 20 bases lay in between. This CDR3 comprises 17 residues. The CDR3 protein is CASSFWGAFQGDYGYTF. In DNA, the CDR3 is TGTGCCAGCAGCTTCTGGGGTGCCTTCCAAGGGGACTATGGCTACACCTTC.

The chain has TRBV18 and TRBJ2-7, with D unclear. CDR1 and CDR2 (germline): KGHSH, LQKENI. V was shortened by 3 bases and J by 4 bases, with 10 bases between the two germline ends. The CDR3 totals 13 residues. This chain's CDR3 is CASSPDLGYEQYF. The CDR3 nucleotides are TGTGCCAGCTCACCGGACCTAGGTTACGAGCAGTACTTC.

The genes are TRBV9 and TRBJ2-3; D unresolved. The CDR3 is 12 residues long. Deletions cut 5 bases from V and 2 bases from J, with 6 bases between. CDR1 SGDLS and CDR2 YYNGEE come from the germline V gene. The CDR3 spells CASRGNTDTQYF. For the CDR3, the DNA is TGTGCCAGCAGGGGGAACACAGATACGCAGTATTTT.

The V and J genes are TRBV4-1 and TRBJ1-6; TRBD1 might be the D (6 bases). Germline loops: CDR1 MGHRA, CDR2 YSYEKL. The CDR3 consists of 16 residues. Deletions cut 1 base from V and 5 bases from J, with 12 bases between. The DNA of the CDR3 is TGCGCCAGCAGCCAAGTGGGGGCAGCAGATAATTCACCCCTCCACTTT. Translated: CASSQVGAADNSPLHF.

About this clone: Its ends do not fully match the called genes, so a read error is possible. The chain uses TRBV5-1 and TRBJ2-5, with D tentatively TRBD2 (5 bases). CDR1 and CDR2 from the germline V gene are SGHRS and YFSETQ. The CDR3 is made up of 11 amino acids. The CDR3: CASSFGRAVNF. The CDR3 nucleotides read TGCGCCAGCAGCTTTGGACGAGCGGTGAACTTC.

This sequence joins TRBV28 and TRBJ1-5; D possibly corresponds to TRBD1 (5 bases). Per the germline V gene, CDR1 is MDHEN and CDR2 is SYDVKM. The ends were cut back, 6 bases at V and 7 bases at J, with 16 bases in the middle. This CDR3 has 14 amino acids. The CDR3 reads CASRTGGEEQPQHF. CDR3 coding DNA: TGTGCCAGCAGAACTGGGGGTGAGGAGCAGCCCCAGCATTTT. Filled out from reference TRBV28 and TRBJ1-5, the complete variable domain reads DVKVTQSSRYLVKRTGEKVFLECVQDMDHENMFWYRQDPGLGLRLIYFSYDVKMKEKGDIPEGYSVSREKKERFSLILESASTNQTSMYLCASRTGGEEQPQHFGDGTRLSIL.

J is TRBJ2-5 and V is TRBV19; unclear D gene. The CDR3 spans 12 residues. CDR1 is LNHDA and CDR2 is SQIVND in the germline V gene (reference sequence). V dropped 5 bases and J dropped 5 bases, with 9 bases sitting between them. CDR3: CASSSVGETQYF. The CDR3 nucleotides read TGTGCCAGTAGTTCTGTCGGTGAGACCCAGTACTTC.

This rearrangement joins TRBV18 to TRBJ1-5; possibly TRBD1 for D (6 bases). The CDR3 length is 15 residues. V was pared by 4 bases and J by 0 bases, with 10 bases between. Germline V CDR1 and CDR2: KGHSH, LQKENI. CDR3 in amino acids: CASSQQGPSNQPQHF. In nucleotides, the CDR3 is TGTGCCAGCTCACAGCAGGGGCCTAGCAATCAGCCCCAGCATTTT.

Regarding this clone: Relative to the germline gene, one junction end is altered; a read error may explain this. The chain joins TRBV20-1 to TRBJ1-2; D call uncertain. The CDR3 is 8 amino acids. Germline V gene lookup returns CDR1 DFQATT and CDR2 SNEGSKA (reference sequence). The CDR3 sequence: CSTSRSPF. CDR3 DNA sequence: TGCAGTACGTCAAGGTCTCCCTTC.

The chain has TRBV11-3 and TRBJ1-1, with TRBD1 matching over 7 bases. Trimming took 4 bases from V and 8 from J; bases not matched to a gene: 4. This CDR3 has 12 residues. Germline lookup yields CDR1 SGHNT and CDR2 YENEEA. CDR3 bases: TGTGCCAGCAGCTCGGCGGACAGGGAAGCTTTCTTT. Its translation: CASSSADREAFF.

Here the CDR3 reads CASSPTKSTDTQYF. As DNA, the CDR3 is TGTGCCAGCAGTCCCACTAAAAGCACAGATACGCAGTATTTT. This chain joins TRBV28 and TRBJ2-3; D is ambiguous. The CDR3 consists of 14 residues. CDR1 and CDR2 (germline): MDHEN, SYDVKM. The V end was cut by 5 bases, the J end by 0 bases, with 9 bases between.

The J gene is TRBJ1-6, the V gene TRBV3-1 (or the pseudogene TRBV3-2); possibly TRBD1 for D (5 bases). Germline lookup yields CDR1 LGHDT and CDR2 YNNKEL (reference sequence). The CDR3 runs 15 residues. Trimming removed 7 bases at V and 5 bases at J, with 15 bases between. This CDR3 reads CASIRDGANNSPLHF. The CDR3 coding sequence is TGTGCCAGCATCCGGGACGGAGCTAATAATTCACCCCTCCACTTT.

This clone was observed once. V gene TRBV5-1 combines with J gene TRBJ1-5, with D possibly being TRBD1 (5 bases). The V gene's germline CDR1 is SGHRS and CDR2 YFSETQ. Trimming cost V 4 bases and J 5 bases, with 16 bases left between them. This CDR3 is built from 15 residues. The CDR3 here is CASSRDGDGDQPQHF. The CDR3 coding sequence is TGCGCCAGCAGCCGAGACGGGGACGGCGATCAGCCCCAGCATTTT.

The rearrangement links TRBV25-1 to TRBJ2-6; the D gene is possibly TRBD1 (6 bases). Per the germline V gene, CDR1 is MGHDK and CDR2 is SYGVNS. Deletions cut 6 bases from V and 4 bases from J, with 16 bases between. CDR3 length equals 16 residues. The CDR3 is CASSEITGSGANVLTF. CDR3 bases: TGTGCCAGCAGCGAAATAACAGGGTCGGGGGCCAACGTCCTGACTTTC.

The CDR3, as DNA: TGTGCCAGCAGTCGCCGACGGGTTGCCAGCTCTGGGGCCAACGTCCTGACTTTC. As protein: CASSRRRVASSGANVLTF. The chain has TRBV27 and TRBJ2-6; D is uncertain. CDR3 size: 18 residues. V lost 5 bases, J lost 0 bases, and 17 bases lay in between. Germline V gene lookup returns CDR1 MNHEY and CDR2 SMNVEV (reference sequence).

The chain is built from TRBV11-2 and TRBJ2-3; 8 bases are shared with TRBD2. CDR1 is SGHAT and CDR2 is FQNNGV in the germline V gene. This CDR3 has 15 residues. V trimming: 4 bases; J trimming: 5 bases; junction bases outside the gene matches: 8. CDR3 amino acids: CASSYPGTRLDTQYF. The CDR3 DNA follows: TGTGCCAGCAGCTATCCCGGGACTAGACTAGATACGCAGTATTTT.

This rearrangement joins TRBV5-3 to TRBJ1-2; 7 bases are a match to TRBD1. TRBV5-3 is assigned to the ORF class and has an uncertain function. The CDR3 has 11 amino acids. CDR3 nucleotide sequence: TGTGGTCAGGGGGGAAGCTATGGCTACACCTTC. It codes for CGQGGSYGYTF.

The V call is TRBV27, the J call TRBJ1-5; no clear D gene. In germline, CDR1 is MNHEY, CDR2 SMNVEV (reference sequence). V was cut by 7 bases and J by 3 bases, with 10 bases left in between. This CDR3 region has 13 residues. CDR3 amino acids: CASTNTPNQPQHF. In nucleotides, the CDR3 is TGTGCCAGCACTAACACCCCCAATCAGCCCCAGCATTTT.

The rearrangement links TRBV5-8 to TRBJ2-3, with TRBD2 identical over 9 bases. Germline values: CDR1 SGHTS, CDR2 YDEGEE. This CDR3 has 16 amino acids. The junction had 11 bases not matched to a gene; V was cut back by 4 bases and J by 5 bases. CDR3 sequence reads: CASSALAGRFVDTQYF. CDR3 DNA sequence: TGTGCCAGCAGCGCGCTAGCGGGAAGGTTCGTAGATACGCAGTATTTT. The full variable domain, completed using reference TRBV5-8 and TRBJ2-3, is EAGVTQSPTHLIKTRGQQATLRCSPISGHTSVYWYQQALGLGLQFLLWYDEGEERNRGNFPPRFSGRQFPNYSSELNVNALELEDSALYLCASSALAGRFVDTQYFGPGTRLTVL.

The chain has TRBV20-1 and TRBJ2-5; D possibly corresponds to TRBD2 (6 bases). The V and J ends lost 3 bases and 3 bases respectively, with 20 bases between them. The CDR3 sequence is 16 residues long. Germline loops: CDR1 DFQATT, CDR2 SNEGSKA (reference sequence). CDR3 region: CSASYGPSEVEETQYF. In nucleotides, the CDR3 is TGCAGTGCTAGTTATGGGCCTAGCGAGGTAGAAGAGACCCAGTACTTC.

This rearrangement joins TRBV27 to TRBJ1-4; a possible D gene is TRBD1 (5 bases). Germline lookup yields CDR1 MNHEY and CDR2 SMNVEV (reference sequence). The V end was cut by 9 bases, the J end by 7 bases, with 21 bases between. The CDR3 is 15 residues long. The CDR3 DNA reads TGTGCCAGTGCCCCTGTGCGGGGGGTGCCTGAAAAACTGTTTTTT. Amino acids: CASAPVRGVPEKLFF.